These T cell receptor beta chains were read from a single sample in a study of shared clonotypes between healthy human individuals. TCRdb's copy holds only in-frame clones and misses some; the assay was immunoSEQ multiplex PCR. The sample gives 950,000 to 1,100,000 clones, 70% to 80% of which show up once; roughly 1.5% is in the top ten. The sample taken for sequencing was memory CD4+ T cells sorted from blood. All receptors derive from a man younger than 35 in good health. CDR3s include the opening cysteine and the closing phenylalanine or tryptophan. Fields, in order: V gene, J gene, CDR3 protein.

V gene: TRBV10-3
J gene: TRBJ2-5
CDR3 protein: CAISESRASGETQYF

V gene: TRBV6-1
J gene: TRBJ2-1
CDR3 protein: CASSEPYRGAYNEQFF

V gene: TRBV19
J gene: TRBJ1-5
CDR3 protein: CASSIDLLRTAQPQHF

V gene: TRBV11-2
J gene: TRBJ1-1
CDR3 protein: CASSLVWYQRIMNTEAFF

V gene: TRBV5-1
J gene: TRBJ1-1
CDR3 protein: CASSVGTTVTEAFF

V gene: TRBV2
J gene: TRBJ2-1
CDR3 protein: CASSDEWYNEQFF

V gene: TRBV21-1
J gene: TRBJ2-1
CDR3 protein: CASSKAHRGNEQFF

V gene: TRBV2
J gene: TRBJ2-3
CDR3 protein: CASGLTGGSTDTQYF

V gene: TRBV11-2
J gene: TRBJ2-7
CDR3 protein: CASTLRWAYEQYF

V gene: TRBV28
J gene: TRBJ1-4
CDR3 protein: CASSRSGTGDEKLFF

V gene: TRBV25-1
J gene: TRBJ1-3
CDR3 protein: CASSDQGRKNSGNTIYF

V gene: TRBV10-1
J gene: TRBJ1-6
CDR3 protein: CASKGQGVNSPLHF

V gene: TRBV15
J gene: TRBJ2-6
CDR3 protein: CATSRSRTGANSGANVLTF

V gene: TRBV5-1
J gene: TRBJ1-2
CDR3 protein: CASSSGPPYGYTF

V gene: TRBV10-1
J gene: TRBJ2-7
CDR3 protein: CASSDIAATQVYF

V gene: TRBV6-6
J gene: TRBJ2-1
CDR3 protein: CASRPTGGSYNEQFF

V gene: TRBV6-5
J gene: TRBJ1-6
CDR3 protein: CASSRRNSPLHF

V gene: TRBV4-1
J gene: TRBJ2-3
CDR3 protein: CASRQESFPGTDTQYF

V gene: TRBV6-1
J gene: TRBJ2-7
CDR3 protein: CASSGSGTGAYEQYF

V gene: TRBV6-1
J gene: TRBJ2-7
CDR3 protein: CASSTRSTGYEQYF

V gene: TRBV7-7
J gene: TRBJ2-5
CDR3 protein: CASSQGQGETQYF

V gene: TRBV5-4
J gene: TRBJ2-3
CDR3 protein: CASSASGGAGTDTQYF

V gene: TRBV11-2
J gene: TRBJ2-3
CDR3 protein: CASSYGSTDTQYF

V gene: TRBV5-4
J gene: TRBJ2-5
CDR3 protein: CASSLGLAGGQETQYF